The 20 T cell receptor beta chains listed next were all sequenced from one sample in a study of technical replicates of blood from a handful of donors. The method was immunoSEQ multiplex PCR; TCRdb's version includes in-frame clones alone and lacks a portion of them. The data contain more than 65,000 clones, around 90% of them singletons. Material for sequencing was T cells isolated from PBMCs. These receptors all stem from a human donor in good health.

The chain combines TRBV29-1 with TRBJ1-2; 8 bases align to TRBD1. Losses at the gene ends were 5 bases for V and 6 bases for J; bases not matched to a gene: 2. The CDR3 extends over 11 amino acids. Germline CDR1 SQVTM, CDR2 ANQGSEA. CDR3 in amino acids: CSVQGADGYTF. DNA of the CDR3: TGCAGCGTTCAGGGGGCGGATGGCTACACCTTC.

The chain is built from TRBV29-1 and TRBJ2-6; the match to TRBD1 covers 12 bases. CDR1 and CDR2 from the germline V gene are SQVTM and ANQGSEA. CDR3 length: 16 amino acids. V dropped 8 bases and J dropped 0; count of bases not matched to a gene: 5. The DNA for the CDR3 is TGCAGCACCCGGGACAGGGGGCTCTCTGGGGCCAACGTCCTGACTTTC. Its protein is CSTRDRGLSGANVLTF.

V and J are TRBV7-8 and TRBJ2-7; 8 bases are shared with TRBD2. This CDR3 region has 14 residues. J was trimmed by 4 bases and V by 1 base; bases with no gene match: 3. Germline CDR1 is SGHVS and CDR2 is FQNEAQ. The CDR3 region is CASSLGVAGYEQYF. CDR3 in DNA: TGTGCCAGCAGCTTAGGGGTAGCGGGATACGAGCAGTACTTC.

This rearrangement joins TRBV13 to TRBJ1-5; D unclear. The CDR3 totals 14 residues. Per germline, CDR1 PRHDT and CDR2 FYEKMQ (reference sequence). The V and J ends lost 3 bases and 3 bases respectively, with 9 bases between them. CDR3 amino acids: CASSLAGYNQPQHF. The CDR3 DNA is TGTGCCAGCAGCTTGGCGGGATACAATCAGCCCCAGCATTTT.

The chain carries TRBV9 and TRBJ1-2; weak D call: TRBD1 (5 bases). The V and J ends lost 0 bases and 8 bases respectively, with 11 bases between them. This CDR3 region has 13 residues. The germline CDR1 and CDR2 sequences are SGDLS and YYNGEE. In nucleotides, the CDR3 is TGTGCCAGCAGCGTAGAACAGGATCGGGGCTACACCTTC. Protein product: CASSVEQDRGYTF.

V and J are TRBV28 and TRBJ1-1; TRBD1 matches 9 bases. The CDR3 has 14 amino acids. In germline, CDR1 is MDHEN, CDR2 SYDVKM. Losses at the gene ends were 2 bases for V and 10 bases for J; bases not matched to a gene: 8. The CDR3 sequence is CASSLTGQGQGAFF. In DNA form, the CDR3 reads TGTGCCAGCAGTTTAACGGGACAGGGACAGGGAGCTTTCTTT. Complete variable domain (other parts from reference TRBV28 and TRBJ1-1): DVKVTQSSRYLVKRTGEKVFLECVQDMDHENMFWYRQDPGLGLRLIYFSYDVKMKEKGDIPEGYSVSREKKERFSLILESASTNQTSMYLCASSLTGQGQGAFFGQGTRLTVV.

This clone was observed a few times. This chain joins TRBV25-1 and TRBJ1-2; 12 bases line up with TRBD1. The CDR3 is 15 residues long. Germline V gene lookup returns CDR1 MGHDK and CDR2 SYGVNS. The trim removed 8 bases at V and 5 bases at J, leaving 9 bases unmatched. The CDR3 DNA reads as TGTGCCAGCTCCCAACCGGGACAGGGGGCGTATGGCTACACCTTC. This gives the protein CASSQPGQGAYGYTF.

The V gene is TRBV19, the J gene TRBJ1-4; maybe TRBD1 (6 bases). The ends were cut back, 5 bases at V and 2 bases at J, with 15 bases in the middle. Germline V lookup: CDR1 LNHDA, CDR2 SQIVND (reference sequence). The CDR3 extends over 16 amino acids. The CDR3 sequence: CASSLQGGRTNEKLFF. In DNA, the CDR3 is TGTGCCAGTAGTTTACAGGGCGGGCGTACTAATGAAAAACTGTTTTTT. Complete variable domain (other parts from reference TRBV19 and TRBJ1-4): DGGITQSPKYLFRKEGQNVTLSCEQNLNHDAMYWYRQDPGQGLRLIYYSQIVNDFQKGDIAEGYSVSREKKESFPLTVTSAQKNPTAFYLCASSLQGGRTNEKLFFGSGTQLSVL.

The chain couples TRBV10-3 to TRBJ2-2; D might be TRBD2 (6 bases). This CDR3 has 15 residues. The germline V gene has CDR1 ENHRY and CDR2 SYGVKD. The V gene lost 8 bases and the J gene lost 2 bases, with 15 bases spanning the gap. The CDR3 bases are TGTGCCATCGGGGGAGGCGGGTTAAACACCGGGGAGCTGTTTTTT. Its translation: CAIGGGGLNTGELFF.

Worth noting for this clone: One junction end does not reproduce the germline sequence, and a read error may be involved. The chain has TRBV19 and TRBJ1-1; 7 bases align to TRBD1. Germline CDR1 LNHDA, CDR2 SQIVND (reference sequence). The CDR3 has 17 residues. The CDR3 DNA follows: TGTGCCAGTAGTATAGATGGGGACAGCGGGAGTACCACTGAGGCTTTCTTT. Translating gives CASSIDGDSGSTTEAFF.

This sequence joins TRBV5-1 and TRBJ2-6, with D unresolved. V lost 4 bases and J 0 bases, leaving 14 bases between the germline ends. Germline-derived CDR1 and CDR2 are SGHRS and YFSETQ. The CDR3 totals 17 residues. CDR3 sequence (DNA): TGCGCCAGCAGCGTACGTACCTTAGACTCTGGGGCCAACGTCCTGACTTTC. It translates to CASSVRTLDSGANVLTF.

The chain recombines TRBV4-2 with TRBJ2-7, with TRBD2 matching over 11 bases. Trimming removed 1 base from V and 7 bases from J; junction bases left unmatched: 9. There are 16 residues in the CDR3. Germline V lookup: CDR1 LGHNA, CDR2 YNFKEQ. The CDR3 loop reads CASSQADMGLAEEQYF. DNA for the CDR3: TGTGCCAGCAGCCAAGCCGATATGGGACTAGCGGAGGAGCAGTACTTC.

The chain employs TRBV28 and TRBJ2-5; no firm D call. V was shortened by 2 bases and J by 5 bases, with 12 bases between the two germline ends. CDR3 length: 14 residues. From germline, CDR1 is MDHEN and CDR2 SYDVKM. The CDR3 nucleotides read TGTGCCAGCAGTTTAGCGGAATGGGTTGAGACCCAGTACTTC. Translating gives CASSLAEWVETQYF.

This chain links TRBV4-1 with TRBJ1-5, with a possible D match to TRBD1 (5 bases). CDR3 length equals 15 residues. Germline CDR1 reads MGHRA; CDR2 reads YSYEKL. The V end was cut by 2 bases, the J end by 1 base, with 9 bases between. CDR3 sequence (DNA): TGCGCCAGCAGCCAAATCAGGGAAAGCAATCAGCCCCAGCATTTT. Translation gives CASSQIRESNQPQHF.

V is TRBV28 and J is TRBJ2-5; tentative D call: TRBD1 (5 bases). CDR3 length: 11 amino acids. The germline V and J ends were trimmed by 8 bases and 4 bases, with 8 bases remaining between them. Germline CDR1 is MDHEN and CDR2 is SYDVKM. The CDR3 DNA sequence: TGTGCCAGCCAAGGGGCAGAGACCCAGTACTTC. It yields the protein CASQGAETQYF.

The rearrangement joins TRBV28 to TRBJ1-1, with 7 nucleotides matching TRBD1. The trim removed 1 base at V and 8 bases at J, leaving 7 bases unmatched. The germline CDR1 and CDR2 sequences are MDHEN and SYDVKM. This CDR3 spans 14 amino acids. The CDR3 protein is CASSLSLSTGEAFF. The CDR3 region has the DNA TGTGCCAGCAGTTTATCTCTCTCGACAGGGGAAGCTTTCTTT.

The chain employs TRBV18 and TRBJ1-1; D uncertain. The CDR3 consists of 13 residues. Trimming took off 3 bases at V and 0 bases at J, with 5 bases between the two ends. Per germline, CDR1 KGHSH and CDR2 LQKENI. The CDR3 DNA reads TGTGCCAGCTCACCGTACTTGAACACTGAAGCTTTCTTT. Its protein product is CASSPYLNTEAFF.

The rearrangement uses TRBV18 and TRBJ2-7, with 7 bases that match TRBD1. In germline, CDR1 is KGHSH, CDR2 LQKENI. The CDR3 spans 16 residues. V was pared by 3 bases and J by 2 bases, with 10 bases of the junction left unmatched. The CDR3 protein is CASSPSTGESAYEQYF. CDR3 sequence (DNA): TGTGCCAGCTCACCGTCTACAGGGGAAAGCGCCTACGAGCAGTACTTC.

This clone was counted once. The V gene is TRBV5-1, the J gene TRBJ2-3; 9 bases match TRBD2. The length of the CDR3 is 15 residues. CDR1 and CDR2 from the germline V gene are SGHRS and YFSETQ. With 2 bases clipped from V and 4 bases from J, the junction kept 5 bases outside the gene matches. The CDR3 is CASSFSGSRADTQYF. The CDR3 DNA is TGCGCCAGCAGCTTTAGCGGGAGTAGGGCAGATACGCAGTATTTT.

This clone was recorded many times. CDR3 in DNA: TGTGCCACCAGAGATAGTACAGGGTTCTACCTTGAAAAACTGTTTTTT. It encodes CATRDSTGFYLEKLFF. The J gene is TRBJ1-4, the V gene TRBV15; tentatively, D is TRBD1 (6 bases). Germline V lookup: CDR1 LNHNV, CDR2 YYDKDF (reference sequence). This CDR3 has 16 amino acids. V was clipped by 6 bases and J by 7 bases, with 21 bases between them.